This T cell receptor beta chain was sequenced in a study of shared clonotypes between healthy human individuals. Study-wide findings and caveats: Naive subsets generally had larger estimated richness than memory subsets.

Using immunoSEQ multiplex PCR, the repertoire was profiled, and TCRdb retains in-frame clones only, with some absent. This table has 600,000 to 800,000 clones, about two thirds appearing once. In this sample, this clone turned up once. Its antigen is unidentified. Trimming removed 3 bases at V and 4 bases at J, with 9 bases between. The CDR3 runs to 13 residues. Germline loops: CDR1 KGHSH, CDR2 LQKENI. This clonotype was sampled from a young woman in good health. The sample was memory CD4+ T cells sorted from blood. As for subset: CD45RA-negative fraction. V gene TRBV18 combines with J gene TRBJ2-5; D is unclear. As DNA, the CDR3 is TGTGCCAGCTCACCGGGTCGGCCAGAGACCCAGTACTTC. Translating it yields CASSPGRPETQYF. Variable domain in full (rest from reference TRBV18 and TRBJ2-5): NAGVMQNPRHLVRRRGQEARLRCSPMKGHSHVYWYRQLPEEGLKFMVYLQKENIIDESGMPKERFSAEFPKEGPSILRIQQVVRGDSAAYFCASSPGRPETQYFGPGTRLLVL.